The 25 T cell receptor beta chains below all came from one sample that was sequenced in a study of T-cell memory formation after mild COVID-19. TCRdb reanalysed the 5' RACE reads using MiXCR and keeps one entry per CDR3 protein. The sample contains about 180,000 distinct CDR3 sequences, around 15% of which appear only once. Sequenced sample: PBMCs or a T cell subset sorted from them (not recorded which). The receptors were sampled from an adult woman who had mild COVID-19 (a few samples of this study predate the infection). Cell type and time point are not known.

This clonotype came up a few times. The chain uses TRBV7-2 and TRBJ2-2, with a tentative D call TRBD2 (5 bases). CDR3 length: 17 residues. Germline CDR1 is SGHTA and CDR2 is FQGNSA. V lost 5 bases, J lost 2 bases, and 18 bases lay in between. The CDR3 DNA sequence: TGTGCCAGCAGCGCCCGACCCATCGGGGTAAACACCGGGGAGCTGTTTTTT. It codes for CASSARPIGVNTGELFF.

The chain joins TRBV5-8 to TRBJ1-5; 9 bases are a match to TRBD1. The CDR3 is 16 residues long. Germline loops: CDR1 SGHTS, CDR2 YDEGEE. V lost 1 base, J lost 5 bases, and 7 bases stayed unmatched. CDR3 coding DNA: TGTGCCAGCAGCTTGACAGGGGGCAGGAGGGATCAGCCCCAGCATTTT. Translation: CASSLTGGRRDQPQHF.

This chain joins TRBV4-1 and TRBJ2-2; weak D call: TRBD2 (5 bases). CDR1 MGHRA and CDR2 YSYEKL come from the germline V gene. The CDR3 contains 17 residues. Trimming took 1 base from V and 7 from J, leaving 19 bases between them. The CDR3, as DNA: TGCGCCAGCAGCCAAGTATTGTGGACGAGCGGAGGCGGGGAGCTGTTTTTT. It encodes CASSQVLWTSGGGELFF.

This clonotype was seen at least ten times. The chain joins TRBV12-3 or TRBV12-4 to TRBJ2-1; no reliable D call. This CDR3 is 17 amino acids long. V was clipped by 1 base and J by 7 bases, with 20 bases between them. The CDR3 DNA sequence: TGTGCCAGCAGTTTAGAAGCCTCGCGCGGACCGTATAATGAGCAGTTCTTC. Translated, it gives CASSLEASRGPYNEQFF.

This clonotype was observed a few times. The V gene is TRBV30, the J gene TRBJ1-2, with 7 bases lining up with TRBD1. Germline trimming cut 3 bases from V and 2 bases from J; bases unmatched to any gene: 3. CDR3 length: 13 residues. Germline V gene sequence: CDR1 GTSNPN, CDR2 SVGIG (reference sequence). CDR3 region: CAWRHRGNYGYTF. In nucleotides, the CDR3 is TGTGCCTGGAGACACAGGGGAAACTATGGCTACACCTTC.

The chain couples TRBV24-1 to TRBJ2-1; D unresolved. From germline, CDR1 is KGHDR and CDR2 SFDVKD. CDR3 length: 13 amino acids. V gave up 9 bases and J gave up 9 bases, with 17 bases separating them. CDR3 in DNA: TGTGCCACCGTGGGGTGGGCGAGCGCTGAGCAGTTCTTC. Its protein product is CATVGWASAEQFF.

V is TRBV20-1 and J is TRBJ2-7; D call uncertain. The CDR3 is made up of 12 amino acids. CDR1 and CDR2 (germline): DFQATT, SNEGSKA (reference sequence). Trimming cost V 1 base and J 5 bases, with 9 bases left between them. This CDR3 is CSARVDRDEQYF. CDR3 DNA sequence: TGCAGTGCTAGAGTTGACCGGGACGAGCAGTACTTC.

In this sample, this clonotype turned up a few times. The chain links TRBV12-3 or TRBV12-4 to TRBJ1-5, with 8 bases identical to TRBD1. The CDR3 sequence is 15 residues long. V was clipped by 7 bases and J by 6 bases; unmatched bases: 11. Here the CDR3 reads CASTFRGQGSQPQHF. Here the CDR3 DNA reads TGTGCCAGCACCTTCAGGGGGCAGGGGAGTCAGCCCCAGCATTTT.

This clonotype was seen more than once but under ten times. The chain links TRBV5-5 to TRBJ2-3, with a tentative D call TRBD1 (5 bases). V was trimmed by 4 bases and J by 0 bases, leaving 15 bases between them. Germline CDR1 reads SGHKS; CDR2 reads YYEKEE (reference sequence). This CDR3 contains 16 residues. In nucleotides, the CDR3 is TGTGCCAGCAGCGTTAGGCCACAGGTCAGCACAGATACGCAGTATTTT. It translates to CASSVRPQVSTDTQYF.

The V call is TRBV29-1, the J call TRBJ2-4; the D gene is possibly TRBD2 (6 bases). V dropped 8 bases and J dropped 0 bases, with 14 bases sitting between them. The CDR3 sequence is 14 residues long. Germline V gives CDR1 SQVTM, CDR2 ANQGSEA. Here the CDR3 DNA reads TGCAGCATTGTCCACGGGGGAGCCAAAAACATTCAGTACTTC. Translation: CSIVHGGAKNIQYF.

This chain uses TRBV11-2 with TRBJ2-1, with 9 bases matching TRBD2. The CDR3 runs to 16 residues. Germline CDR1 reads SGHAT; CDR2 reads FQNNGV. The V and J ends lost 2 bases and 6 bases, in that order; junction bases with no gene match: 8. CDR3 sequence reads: CASSLPGLAGSNEQFF. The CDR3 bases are TGTGCCAGCAGCTTACCCGGGCTAGCGGGGAGCAATGAGCAGTTCTTC.

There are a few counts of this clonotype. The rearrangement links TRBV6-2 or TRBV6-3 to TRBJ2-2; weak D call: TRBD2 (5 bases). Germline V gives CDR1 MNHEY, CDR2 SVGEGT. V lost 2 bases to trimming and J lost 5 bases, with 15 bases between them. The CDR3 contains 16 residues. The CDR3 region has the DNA TGTGCCAGCAGTTACGAGTCCCGGGGTCGGACCGGGGAGCTGTTTTTT. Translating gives CASSYESRGRTGELFF.

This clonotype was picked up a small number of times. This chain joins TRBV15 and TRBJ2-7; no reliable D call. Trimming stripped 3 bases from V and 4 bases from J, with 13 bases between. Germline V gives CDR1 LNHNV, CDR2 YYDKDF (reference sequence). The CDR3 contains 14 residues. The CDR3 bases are TGTGCCACCAGCAGCCAAGCCTCCGGATACGAGCAGTACTTC. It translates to CATSSQASGYEQYF.

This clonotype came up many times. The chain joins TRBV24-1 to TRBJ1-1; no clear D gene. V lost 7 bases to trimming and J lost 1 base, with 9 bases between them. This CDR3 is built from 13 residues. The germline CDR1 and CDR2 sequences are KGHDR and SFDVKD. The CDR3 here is CATSRTENTEAFF. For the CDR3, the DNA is TGTGCCACCAGCCGGACGGAGAACACTGAAGCTTTCTTT.

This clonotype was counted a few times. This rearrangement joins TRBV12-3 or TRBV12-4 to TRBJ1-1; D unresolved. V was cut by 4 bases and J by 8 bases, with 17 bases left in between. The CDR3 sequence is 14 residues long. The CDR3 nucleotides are TGTGCCAGCAGTTCGACCCTGACCGGATTAGAAGCTTTCTTT. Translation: CASSSTLTGLEAFF.

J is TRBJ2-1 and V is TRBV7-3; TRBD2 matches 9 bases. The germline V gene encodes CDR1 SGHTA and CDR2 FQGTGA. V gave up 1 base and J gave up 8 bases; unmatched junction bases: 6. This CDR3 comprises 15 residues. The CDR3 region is CASSLSGTSTHEQFF. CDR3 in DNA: TGTGCCAGCAGCTTAAGTGGGACTAGCACCCATGAGCAGTTCTTC.

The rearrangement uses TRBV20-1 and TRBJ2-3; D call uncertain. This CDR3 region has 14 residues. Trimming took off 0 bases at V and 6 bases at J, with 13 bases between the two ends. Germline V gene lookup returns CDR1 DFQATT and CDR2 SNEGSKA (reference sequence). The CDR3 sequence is CSAREPPPQDTQYF. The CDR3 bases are TGCAGTGCTAGAGAACCCCCACCCCAGGATACGCAGTATTTT.

The CDR3 spells CASRWDTDTQYF. For the CDR3, the DNA is TGTGCCAGCAGGTGGGACACAGATACGCAGTATTTT. V gene TRBV27 combines with J gene TRBJ2-3; D unresolved. This CDR3 has 12 residues. Trimming removed 6 bases at V and 2 bases at J, with 6 bases between. Germline V gene data show CDR1 as MNHEY and CDR2 as SMNVEV (reference sequence).

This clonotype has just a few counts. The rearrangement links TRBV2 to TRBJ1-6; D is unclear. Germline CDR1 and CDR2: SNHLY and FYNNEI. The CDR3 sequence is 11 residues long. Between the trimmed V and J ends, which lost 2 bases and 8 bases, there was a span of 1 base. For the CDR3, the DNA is TGTGCCAGCAGTGAATATTCACCCCTCCACTTT. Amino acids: CASSEYSPLHF.

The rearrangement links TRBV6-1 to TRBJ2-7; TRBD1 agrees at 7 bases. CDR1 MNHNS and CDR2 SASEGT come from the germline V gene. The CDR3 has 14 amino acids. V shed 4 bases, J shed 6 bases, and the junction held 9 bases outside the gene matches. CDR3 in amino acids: CASSATNRGGEQYF. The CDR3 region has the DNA TGTGCCAGCAGTGCCACCAACAGGGGCGGCGAGCAGTACTTC.

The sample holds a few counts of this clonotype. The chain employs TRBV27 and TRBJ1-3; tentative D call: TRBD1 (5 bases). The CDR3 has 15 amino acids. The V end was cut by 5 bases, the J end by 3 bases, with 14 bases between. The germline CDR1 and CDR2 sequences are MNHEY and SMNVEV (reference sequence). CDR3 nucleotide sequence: TGTGCCAGCAGTCCAGGCGGGGGATTTGGAAACACCATATATTTT. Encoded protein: CASSPGGGFGNTIYF.

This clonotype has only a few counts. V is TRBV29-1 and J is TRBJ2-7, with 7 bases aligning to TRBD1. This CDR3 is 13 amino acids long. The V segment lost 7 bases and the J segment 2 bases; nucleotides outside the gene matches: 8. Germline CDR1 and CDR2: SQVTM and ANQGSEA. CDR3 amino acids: CSAEAGTAYEQYF. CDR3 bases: TGCAGCGCCGAAGCCGGGACAGCCTACGAGCAGTACTTC.

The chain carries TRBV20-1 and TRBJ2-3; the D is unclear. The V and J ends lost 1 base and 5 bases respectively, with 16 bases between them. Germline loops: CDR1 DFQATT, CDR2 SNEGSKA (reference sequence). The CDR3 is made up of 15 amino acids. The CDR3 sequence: CSARGTGRSGDTQYF. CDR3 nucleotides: TGCAGTGCTAGAGGTACTGGCCGCTCCGGAGATACGCAGTATTTT.

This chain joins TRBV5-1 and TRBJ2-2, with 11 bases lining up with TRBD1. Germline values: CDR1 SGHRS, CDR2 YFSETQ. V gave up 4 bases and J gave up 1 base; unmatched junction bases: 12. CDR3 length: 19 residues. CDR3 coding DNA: TGCGCCAGCAGCCCGCTCGGACAGGGGGCCTTCAAGAACACCGGGGAGCTGTTTTTT. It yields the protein CASSPLGQGAFKNTGELFF.

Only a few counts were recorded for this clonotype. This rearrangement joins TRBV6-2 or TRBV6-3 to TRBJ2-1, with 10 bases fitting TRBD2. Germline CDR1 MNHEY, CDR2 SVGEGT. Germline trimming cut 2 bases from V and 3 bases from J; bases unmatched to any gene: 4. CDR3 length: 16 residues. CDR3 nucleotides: TGTGCCAGCAGTTACGCTAGCGGGAGACTCTACAATGAGCAGTTCTTC. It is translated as CASSYASGRLYNEQFF.